This TCR beta chain was captured in a study of OX40 agonist ivuxolimab in advanced cancers. Turning to the study itself: Patients achieving partial responses numbered three: one hepatocellular carcinoma case and two cutaneous melanoma cases. Findings of the study overall: On average, CD8+ T cells showed a greater number of expanded clones than CD4+.

TCRdb's table, derived via immunoSEQ multiplex PCR, lists solely in-frame clones and lacks some. Of 91,000 or so clones detected, roughly 94% appear once; the ten largest clones hold around 0.17%. Collection of blood occurred at baseline, at cycle 4 day 1, and at cycle 7 day 1. Concerning this clone itself: Its antigen is currently unknown.

Trimming left V 5 bases short and J 3 bases short, with 14 bases between. The CDR3 covers 15 residues. The germline V gene has CDR1 MNHEY and CDR2 SMNVEV (reference sequence). Sequenced here: CD4+ or CD8+ T cells sorted from blood, sampled in a trial of the OX40 agonist ivuxolimab. V is TRBV27 and J is TRBJ1-5; D possibly corresponds to TRBD1 (6 bases). The clonotype originates from an adult with an advanced solid tumor such as melanoma, head and neck, liver or kidney cancer. As DNA, the CDR3 is TGTGCCAGCAGTGGGGGGCCGATTGCCAATCAGCCCCAGCATTTT. It translates to CASSGGPIANQPQHF.